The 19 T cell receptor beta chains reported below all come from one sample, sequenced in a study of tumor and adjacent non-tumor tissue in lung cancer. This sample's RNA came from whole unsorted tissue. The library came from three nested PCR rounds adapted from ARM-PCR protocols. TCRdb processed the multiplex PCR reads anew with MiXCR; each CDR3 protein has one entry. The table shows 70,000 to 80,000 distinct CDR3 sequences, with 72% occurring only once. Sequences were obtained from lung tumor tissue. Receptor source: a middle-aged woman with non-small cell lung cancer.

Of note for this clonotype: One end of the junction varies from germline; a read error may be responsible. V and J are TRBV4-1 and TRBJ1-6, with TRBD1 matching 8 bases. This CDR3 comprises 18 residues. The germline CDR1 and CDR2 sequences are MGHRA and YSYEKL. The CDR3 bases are TGCGCCAGCATCCAAGGAAGGAATATACGACAGGGGAACTCACCCCTCCACTTT. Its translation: CASIQGRNIRQGNSPLHF.

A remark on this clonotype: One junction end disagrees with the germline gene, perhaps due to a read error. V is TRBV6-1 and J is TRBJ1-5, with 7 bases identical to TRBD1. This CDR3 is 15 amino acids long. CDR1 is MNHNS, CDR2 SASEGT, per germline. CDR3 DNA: TGTGCCACCAGTGTAGGGGGCTCGGGCAATCAGCCCCAACATTTT. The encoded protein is CATSVGGSGNQPQHF.

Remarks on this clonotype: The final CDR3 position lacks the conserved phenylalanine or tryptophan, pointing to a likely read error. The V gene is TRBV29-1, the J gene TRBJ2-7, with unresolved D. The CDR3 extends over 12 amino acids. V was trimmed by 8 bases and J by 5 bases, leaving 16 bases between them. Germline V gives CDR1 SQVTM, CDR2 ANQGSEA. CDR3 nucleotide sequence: TGCAGCCTTGGAAGTAGCAATCACGAGCAGTACTTG. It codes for CSLGSSNHEQYL.

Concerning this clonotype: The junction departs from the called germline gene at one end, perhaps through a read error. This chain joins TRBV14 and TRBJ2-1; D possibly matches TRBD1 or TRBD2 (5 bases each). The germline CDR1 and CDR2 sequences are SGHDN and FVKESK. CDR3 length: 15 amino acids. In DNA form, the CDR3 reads TGTGCCAGCAACCAAAAGGGACCGTCATACAATGAGCAGTTCTTC. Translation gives CASNQKGPSYNEQFF.

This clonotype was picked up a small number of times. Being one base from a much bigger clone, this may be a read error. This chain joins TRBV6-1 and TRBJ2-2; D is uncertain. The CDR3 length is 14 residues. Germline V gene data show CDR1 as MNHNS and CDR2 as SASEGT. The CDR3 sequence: CANSEAGYSGELFF. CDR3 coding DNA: TGTGCCAACAGTGAAGCAGGATACTCCGGGGAGCTGTTTTTT.

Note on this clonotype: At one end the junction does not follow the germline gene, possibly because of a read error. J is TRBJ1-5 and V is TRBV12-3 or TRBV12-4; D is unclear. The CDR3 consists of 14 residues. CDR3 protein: CASSLLGLNQPQHF. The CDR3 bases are TGCGCCAGCAGTTTATTAGGCCTCAATCAGCCCCAGCATTTT.

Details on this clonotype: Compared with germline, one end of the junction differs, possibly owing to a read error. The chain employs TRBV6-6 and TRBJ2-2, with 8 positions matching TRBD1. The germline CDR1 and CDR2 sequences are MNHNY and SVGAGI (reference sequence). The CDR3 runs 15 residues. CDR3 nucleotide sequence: TGTGCCAGCAAGGCGGGACAGGATACCACCGGGGAGCTGCTTTTT. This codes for CASKAGQDTTGELLF.

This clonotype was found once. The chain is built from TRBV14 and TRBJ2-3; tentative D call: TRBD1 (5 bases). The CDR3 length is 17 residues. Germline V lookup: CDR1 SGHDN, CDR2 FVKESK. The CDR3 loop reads CDRSQDVGIDGTDTQYF. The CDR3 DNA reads TGTGACAGGAGCCAAGACGTGGGAATTGATGGCACAGATACGCAGTATTTT.

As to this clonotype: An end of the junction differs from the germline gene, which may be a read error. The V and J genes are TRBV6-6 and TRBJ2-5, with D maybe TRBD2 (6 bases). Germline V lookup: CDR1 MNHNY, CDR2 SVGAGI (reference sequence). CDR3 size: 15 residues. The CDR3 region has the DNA TGTGCTAGCAGTTACGATTCGGAGGGGAGTCATACCCAGTACTTC. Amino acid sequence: CASSYDSEGSHTQYF.

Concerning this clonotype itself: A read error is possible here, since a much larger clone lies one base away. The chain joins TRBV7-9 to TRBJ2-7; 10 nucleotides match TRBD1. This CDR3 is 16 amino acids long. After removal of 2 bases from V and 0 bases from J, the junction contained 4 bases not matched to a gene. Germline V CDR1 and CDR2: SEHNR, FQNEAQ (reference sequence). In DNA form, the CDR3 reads TGTGCCAGCAGCTTAACTAGGGACAGGGGCTCCTACGAGCAGTACTTC. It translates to CASSLTRDRGSYEQYF.

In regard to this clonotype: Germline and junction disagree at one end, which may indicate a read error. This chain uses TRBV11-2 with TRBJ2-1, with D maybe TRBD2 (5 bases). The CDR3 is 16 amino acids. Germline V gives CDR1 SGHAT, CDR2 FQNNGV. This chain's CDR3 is CTRSKTLAALYNEQFF. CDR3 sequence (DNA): TGTACCAGAAGCAAGACGCTAGCTGCACTGTACAATGAGCAGTTCTTC.

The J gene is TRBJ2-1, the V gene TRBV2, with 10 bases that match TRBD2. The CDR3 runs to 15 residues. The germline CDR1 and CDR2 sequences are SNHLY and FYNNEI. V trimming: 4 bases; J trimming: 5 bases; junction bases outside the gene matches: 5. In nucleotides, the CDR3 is TGTGCCAGCAGTGCCCCGGGACTAGCGAACAATGAGCAGTTCTTC. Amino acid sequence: CASSAPGLANNEQFF. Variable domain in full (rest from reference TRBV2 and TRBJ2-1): EPEVTQTPSHQVTQMGQEVILRCVPISNHLYFYWYRQILGQKVEFLVSFYNNEISEKSEIFDDQFSVERPDGSNFTLKIRSTKLEDSAMYFCASSAPGLANNEQFFGPGTRLTVL.

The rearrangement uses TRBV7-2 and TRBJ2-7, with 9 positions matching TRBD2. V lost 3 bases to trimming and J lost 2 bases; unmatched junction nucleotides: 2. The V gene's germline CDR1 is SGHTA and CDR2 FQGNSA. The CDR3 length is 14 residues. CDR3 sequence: CASSFGGGAYEQYF. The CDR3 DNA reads TGTGCCAGCAGCTTCGGCGGGGGGGCCTACGAGCAGTACTTC.

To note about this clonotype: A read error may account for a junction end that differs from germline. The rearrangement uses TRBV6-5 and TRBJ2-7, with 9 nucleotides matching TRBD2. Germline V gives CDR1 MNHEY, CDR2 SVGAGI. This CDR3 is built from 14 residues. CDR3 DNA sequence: TGTGCCGGCAGTTTAGCGGGGGCATCCTACGAGCAGTACTTC. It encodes CAGSLAGASYEQYF.

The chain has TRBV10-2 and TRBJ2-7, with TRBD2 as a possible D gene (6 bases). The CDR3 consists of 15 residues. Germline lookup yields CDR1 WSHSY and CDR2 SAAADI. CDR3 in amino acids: CGNSERATRPYEQYF. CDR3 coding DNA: TGCGGCAACAGTGAGCGGGCGACTAGACCCTACGAGCAGTACTTC.

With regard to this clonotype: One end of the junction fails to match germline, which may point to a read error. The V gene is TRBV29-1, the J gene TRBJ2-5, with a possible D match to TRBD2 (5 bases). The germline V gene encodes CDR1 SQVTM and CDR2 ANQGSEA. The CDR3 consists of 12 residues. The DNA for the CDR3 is TGCGGCGTGGGCCCCCGGGAAGAGACCAAGTACTTC. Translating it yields CGVGPREETKYF.

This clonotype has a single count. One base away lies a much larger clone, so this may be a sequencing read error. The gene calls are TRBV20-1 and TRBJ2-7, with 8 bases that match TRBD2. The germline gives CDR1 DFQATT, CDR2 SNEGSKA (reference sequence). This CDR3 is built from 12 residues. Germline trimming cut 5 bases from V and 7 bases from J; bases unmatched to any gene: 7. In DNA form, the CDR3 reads TGCAGTGCTCCCACGGGGGGGCGTGAGCAGTACTTC. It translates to CSAPTGGREQYF.

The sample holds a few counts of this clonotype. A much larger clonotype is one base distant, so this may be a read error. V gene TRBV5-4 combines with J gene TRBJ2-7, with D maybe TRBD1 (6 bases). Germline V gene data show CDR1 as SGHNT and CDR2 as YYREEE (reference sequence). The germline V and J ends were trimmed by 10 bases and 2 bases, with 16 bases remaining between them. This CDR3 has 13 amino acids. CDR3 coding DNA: TGTGCCGCCCGAATATCAGGGGCCTACGAGCAGTACTTC. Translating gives CAARISGAYEQYF.

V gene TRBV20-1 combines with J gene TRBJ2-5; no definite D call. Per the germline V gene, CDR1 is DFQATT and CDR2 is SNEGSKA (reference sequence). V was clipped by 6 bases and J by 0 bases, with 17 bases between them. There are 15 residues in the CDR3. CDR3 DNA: TGCAGTGCCATTTACTCTTGGACGGACCAAGAGACCCAGTACTTC. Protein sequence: CSAIYSWTDQETQYF.